Reported below is one TCR beta chain. TCR beta CDR3 sequences were amplified from RNA transcripts. HTBI primers were the set used in a first-round RT-PCR of the TCR CDR3. TCRdb redid the calling of the multiplex PCR reads with MiXCR, one entry per CDR3 protein. The sample comprises approximately 220,000 distinct CDR3 sequences, approximately 20% of which are singletons, and roughly 44% rests with the top ten. The data originate from a study of T cells in Graves' hyperthyroidism and ophthalmopathy. The germline V gene has CDR1 SGHVS and CDR2 FNYEAQ. CDR3 length equals 12 residues. Trimming cost V 2 bases and J 6 bases, with 6 bases left between them.

The V gene is TRBV7-6, the J gene TRBJ2-3; D is ambiguous. The sequencing sample was made of blood. The receptor's source is a man aged 35 to 55 with Graves' hyperthyroidism. The CDR3 sequence: CASSLRFDTQYF. DNA for the CDR3: TGTGCCAGCAGCTTAAGGTTTGATACGCAGTATTTT.